This T cell receptor beta chain was observed in a study of T-cell reconstitution after alpha-beta-depleted transplantation in children. It was with unique molecular identifiers that the TCRbeta library was prepared. Each CDR3 protein is one row after TCRdb ran MiXCR on the PCR reads. Found here are around 410,000 distinct CDR3 sequences, roughly 10% of them singletons; the top ten hold nearly 5.5%. Sequencing used PBMCs from the stem cell graft donor, obtained from the stem cell graft. The TCR comes from a human donor who donated a stem cell graft to a child with acute myeloid leukemia.

The CDR3 here is CSARGLTGAQETQYF. DNA of the CDR3: TGCAGTGCTCGTGGGTTAACGGGGGCCCAAGAGACCCAGTACTTC. The rearrangement joins TRBV20-1 to TRBJ2-5; D possibly matches TRBD1 or TRBD2 (6 bases each). The germline V and J ends were trimmed by 5 bases and 1 base, with 17 bases remaining between them. Germline V gene lookup returns CDR1 DFQATT and CDR2 SNEGSKA (reference sequence). CDR3 length equals 15 residues.